This TCR beta chain was observed in a study of human T cells and chemical hapten exposure. Overall study: Predominantly women, the patients had alopecia areata, totalis or universalis.

The sample's time point: patch test 3, about 24 weeks after DPC sensitization. Treatment described: therapeutic diphenylcyclopropenone sensitization with weekly scalp DPC. Findings and caveats of the study: The study found that PT1 expanded TCR counts correlated positively with patch test score. Significantly more large CDR3 similarity clusters were formed by expanded TCRs than by controls.

Notes on this clonotype: The antigen is undetermined.

TCRdb re-analysed the RACE reads in MiXCR, keeping a single row per CDR3 protein. The data hold around 130,000 distinct CDR3 sequences, with over 9% observed a single time. The CDR3 spans 15 residues. V was trimmed by 5 bases and J by 4 bases, leaving 14 bases between them. Per germline, CDR1 MGHDK and CDR2 SYGVNS. Specimen: whole blood, collected in connection with sensitization to the hapten diphenylcyclopropenone (DPC). The V call is TRBV25-1, the J call TRBJ2-2, with D maybe TRBD1 (6 bases). The source of this sequence is a woman in her forties or fifties with alopecia areata. Some clones in this sample may be carry-over from other donors' samples. The CDR3 here is CASSLGAGITGELFF. CDR3 DNA: TGTGCCAGCAGTCTGGGGGCAGGGATCACCGGGGAGCTGTTTTTT.